One sample yielded the 26 T cell receptor beta chains listed below, sequenced in a study of blood T cell repertoires in COVID-19. The repertoire was sequenced with immunoSEQ multiplex PCR; TCRdb's copy has only in-frame clones and lacks some. The sample carries 250,000 to 300,000 clones, more than 80% recorded once. Sample: PBMCs or T cells enriched from blood (not recorded which). These receptors were obtained from a woman younger than 45 who had recovered from COVID-19.

The J gene is TRBJ2-2, the V gene TRBV19; no reliable D call. This CDR3 is 16 amino acids long. CDR1 is LNHDA and CDR2 is SQIVND in the germline V gene (reference sequence). V was clipped by 4 bases and J by 4 bases, with 16 bases between them. CDR3 bases: TGTGCCAGTAGTAAGGCTCGGAGTACGGGCACCGGGGAGCTGTTTTTT. It specifies CASSKARSTGTGELFF.

The rearrangement uses TRBV7-2 and TRBJ2-1; unclear D gene. This CDR3 has 13 residues. CDR1 is SGHTA and CDR2 is FQGNSA in the germline V gene. With 5 bases removed from V and 10 bases from J, the gap between germline ends came to 15 bases. The DNA of the CDR3 is TGTGCCAGCAGCCCCAGGCCGTTTTCGGAGCAGTTCTTC. It yields the protein CASSPRPFSEQFF.

This CDR3 reads CASTFAGQTLNTEAFF. The DNA for the CDR3 is TGTGCCAGCACCTTTGCGGGACAGACGTTGAACACTGAAGCTTTCTTT. This chain links TRBV28 with TRBJ1-1; 7 bases align to TRBD1. Germline CDR1 and CDR2: MDHEN and SYDVKM. V was clipped by 7 bases and J by 0 bases; unmatched bases: 11. The CDR3 is 16 residues long. Supplemented by reference TRBV28 and TRBJ1-1, the full variable domain reads DVKVTQSSRYLVKRTGEKVFLECVQDMDHENMFWYRQDPGLGLRLIYFSYDVKMKEKGDIPEGYSVSREKKERFSLILESASTNQTSMYLCASTFAGQTLNTEAFFGQGTRLTVV.

The chain couples TRBV19 to TRBJ2-3; D is undetermined. CDR1 and CDR2 (germline): LNHDA, SQIVND (reference sequence). The CDR3 has 11 amino acids. Trimming took off 10 bases at V and 0 bases at J, with 5 bases between the two ends. CDR3 in DNA: TGTGCCACCTCGAGCACAGATACGCAGTATTTT. Translation: CATSSTDTQYF.

The chain recombines TRBV15 with TRBJ2-1, with 7 positions matching TRBD1. V gave up 0 bases and J gave up 4 bases; unmatched junction bases: 9. Germline V CDR1 and CDR2: LNHNV, YYDKDF (reference sequence). This CDR3 contains 17 residues. The chain's CDR3 is CATSRDPTQGVYNEQFF. The DNA of the CDR3 is TGTGCCACCAGCAGAGATCCCACGCAGGGGGTTTACAATGAGCAGTTCTTC.

The chain is built from TRBV11-2 and TRBJ1-1; 7 bases are a match to TRBD1. Trimming cost V 4 bases and J 1 base; bases outside gene matches: 6. The CDR3 has 15 amino acids. Germline CDR1 SGHAT, CDR2 FQNNGV. CDR3 in DNA: TGTGCCAGCAGCTCGATACACAGGGGGAACACTGAAGCTTTCTTT. It specifies CASSSIHRGNTEAFF.

The V call is TRBV3-1 (or the pseudogene TRBV3-2), the J call TRBJ1-6, with D maybe TRBD1 (5 bases). From germline, CDR1 is LGHDT and CDR2 YNNKEL (reference sequence). V lost 1 base to trimming and J lost 0 bases, with 10 bases between them. The CDR3 spans 17 residues. CDR3 sequence reads: CASSQGGESSYNSPLHF. The CDR3 bases are TGTGCCAGCAGCCAAGGGGGGGAGAGCTCCTATAATTCACCCCTCCACTTT.

This rearrangement joins TRBV28 to TRBJ1-5, with a weak D call TRBD1 (5 bases). The CDR3 has 14 residues. Trimming took off 10 bases at V and 0 bases at J, with 13 bases between the two ends. In germline, CDR1 is MDHEN, CDR2 SYDVKM. The DNA of the CDR3 is TGTGCCACCAGGAGGACATATAGCAATCAGCCCCAGCATTTT. Its translation: CATRRTYSNQPQHF.

This clone was recorded only once. The V and J genes are TRBV6-1 and TRBJ2-7; TRBD2 might be the D (5 bases). Germline V gene lookup returns CDR1 MNHNS and CDR2 SASEGT. V gave up 2 bases and J gave up 5 bases, with 13 bases separating them. The CDR3 length is 14 residues. The CDR3 region is CASSENSEIHEQYF. The CDR3 bases are TGTGCCAGCAGTGAAAATAGCGAAATCCACGAGCAGTACTTC.

This clone was counted between two and nine times. V and J are TRBV9 and TRBJ2-7; tentative D call: TRBD2 (6 bases). The V gene lost 4 bases and the J gene lost 3 bases, with 20 bases spanning the gap. The CDR3 is 16 residues long. CDR1 SGDLS and CDR2 YYNGEE come from the germline V gene. The CDR3, as DNA: TGTGCCAGCAGCCCGGGAGAAGGGTACGGTCACTACGAGCAGTACTTC. Translating gives CASSPGEGYGHYEQYF.

As DNA, the CDR3 is TGTGCCAGCTCACCATCCACAAGTATACAAGAGACCCAGTACTTC. This encodes CASSPSTSIQETQYF. The chain combines TRBV18 with TRBJ2-5; D is unclear. The germline V gene encodes CDR1 KGHSH and CDR2 LQKENI. The V end lost 2 bases, the J end lost 2 bases, and 12 bases lay between the germline ends. This CDR3 has 15 residues.

This chain joins TRBV5-1 and TRBJ2-3, with 9 nucleotides matching TRBD1. This CDR3 comprises 16 residues. In germline, CDR1 is SGHRS, CDR2 YFSETQ. Losses at the gene ends were 3 bases for V and 6 bases for J; bases not matched to a gene: 11. The CDR3 bases are TGCGCCAGCAGCTACTCGGGACAGGGAGGAGGGGATACGCAGTATTTT. It translates to CASSYSGQGGGDTQYF.

This chain links TRBV19 with TRBJ2-5; 14 bases are shared with TRBD2. Germline loops: CDR1 LNHDA, CDR2 SQIVND (reference sequence). With V trimmed by 9 bases and J by 3 bases, 15 bases remained unmatched. The CDR3 covers 18 residues. Here the CDR3 DNA reads TGTGCCAGACACCCGGGACTAGCGGGAGTCTACCCCAAAGAGACCCAGTACTTC. Residues: CARHPGLAGVYPKETQYF.

The V call is TRBV7-3, the J call TRBJ2-7; 7 nucleotides match TRBD2. The CDR3 sequence is 14 residues long. Losses at the gene ends were 5 bases for V and 3 bases for J; bases not matched to a gene: 7. Germline assignment: CDR1 SGHTA and CDR2 FQGTGA. CDR3 nucleotide sequence: TGTGCCAGCAGCCCCACTAGCGATTTCTACGAGCAGTACTTC. This gives the protein CASSPTSDFYEQYF.

This chain joins TRBV5-1 and TRBJ1-2, with D perhaps TRBD1 (6 bases). Per germline, CDR1 SGHRS and CDR2 YFSETQ. The CDR3 loop spans 14 amino acids. Trimming took off 5 bases at V and 4 bases at J, with 15 bases between the two ends. CDR3 coding DNA: TGCGCCAGCAGACCCCCGGACAGCCCCTATGGCTACACCTTC. Protein: CASRPPDSPYGYTF.

The rearrangement links TRBV18 to TRBJ1-3, with TRBD1 as a possible D gene (6 bases). This CDR3 has 16 residues. The V and J ends lost 2 bases and 0 bases respectively, with 11 bases between them. Germline V gene lookup returns CDR1 KGHSH and CDR2 LQKENI. Here the CDR3 reads CASSPNRAISGNTIYF. CDR3 DNA: TGTGCCAGCTCACCAAACAGGGCCATCTCTGGAAACACCATATATTTT.

This chain connects TRBV4-2 to TRBJ1-4, with D perhaps matching TRBD1 (6 bases). The V end lost 0 bases, the J end lost 3 bases, and 14 bases lay between the germline ends. This CDR3 is 17 amino acids long. In germline, CDR1 is LGHNA, CDR2 YNFKEQ. DNA for the CDR3: TGTGCCAGCAGCCAAGACGGGCAGGGGCGTGCTAATGAAAAACTGTTTTTT. Its protein is CASSQDGQGRANEKLFF.

The chain is built from TRBV24-1 and TRBJ1-2, with a weak D call TRBD1 (5 bases). V lost 4 bases to trimming and J lost 2 bases, with 10 bases between them. The CDR3 has 14 amino acids. Germline assignment: CDR1 KGHDR and CDR2 SFDVKD. The CDR3 sequence: CATSEAGRNYGYTF. CDR3 DNA: TGTGCCACCAGTGAAGCAGGGCGGAACTATGGCTACACCTTC.

This chain connects TRBV7-9 to TRBJ2-5; TRBD1 is a possible D gene (6 bases). Germline CDR1 and CDR2: SEHNR and FQNEAQ (reference sequence). The CDR3 covers 14 residues. Between the trimmed V and J ends, which lost 4 bases and 2 bases, there was a span of 11 bases. CDR3 in DNA: TGTGCCAGCAGCTCCTGGGACATACAAGAGACCCAGTACTTC. Translation gives CASSSWDIQETQYF. The entire variable domain, with the rest obtained from reference TRBV7-9 and TRBJ2-5, is as follows: DTGVSQNPRHKITKRGQNVTFRCDPISEHNRLYWYRQTLGQGPEFLTYFQNEAQLEKSRLLSDRFSAERPKGSFSTLEIQRTEQGDSAMYLCASSSWDIQETQYFGPGTRLLVL.

The rearrangement uses TRBV7-3 and TRBJ2-1; 8 nucleotides align to TRBD2. V lost 3 bases and J lost 8; bases outside the gene matches: 9. Germline values: CDR1 SGHTA, CDR2 FQGTGA. The CDR3 spans 15 residues. The CDR3 sequence is CASSLAGGLGDEQFF. CDR3 nucleotide sequence: TGTGCCAGCAGCTTGGCGGGAGGATTAGGGGATGAGCAGTTCTTC.

The chain recombines TRBV6-5 with TRBJ2-7, with 8 bases matching TRBD2. The CDR3 spans 15 residues. Per germline, CDR1 MNHEY and CDR2 SVGAGI. V dropped 6 bases and J dropped 0; count of bases not matched to a gene: 7. The CDR3 spells CASSRSGTSSYEQYF. The CDR3 bases are TGTGCCAGCAGCCGTAGCGGGACAAGCTCCTACGAGCAGTACTTC.

The V and J genes are TRBV19 and TRBJ2-1, with TRBD2 matching over 9 bases. Trimming at V came to 7 bases and at J to 10 bases, leaving 17 bases not matched to a gene. Germline CDR1 and CDR2: LNHDA and SQIVND (reference sequence). The CDR3 extends over 16 amino acids. In DNA, the CDR3 is TGTGCCAGTACCCCCGGGGTAGCGGGAGTTCGGGGGGAGCAGTTCTTC. This codes for CASTPGVAGVRGEQFF. Looking up the rest from reference TRBV19 and TRBJ2-1 gives the full variable domain: DGGITQSPKYLFRKEGQNVTLSCEQNLNHDAMYWYRQDPGQGLRLIYYSQIVNDFQKGDIAEGYSVSREKKESFPLTVTSAQKNPTAFYLCASTPGVAGVRGEQFFGPGTRLTVL.

The genes are TRBV14 and TRBJ2-4; D perhaps matches TRBD2 (5 bases). Trimming removed 2 bases at V and 8 bases at J, with 13 bases between. This CDR3 spans 14 amino acids. Germline-derived CDR1 and CDR2 are SGHDN and FVKESK. The CDR3 here is CASSQLGDGYIQYF. CDR3 nucleotides: TGTGCCAGCAGCCAACTCGGGGATGGTTACATTCAGTACTTC.

This clone appeared a single time. This chain connects TRBV28 to TRBJ2-7, with 8 bases aligning to TRBD1. CDR1 and CDR2 from the germline V gene are MDHEN and SYDVKM. CDR3 length: 16 amino acids. Trimming removed 6 bases from V and 0 bases from J; junction bases left unmatched: 10. For the CDR3, the DNA is TGTGCCAGCAGCGGGAACCGGGACAGGAGCTCCTACGAGCAGTACTTC. Its protein product is CASSGNRDRSSYEQYF.

CDR3 loop: CASSFGQGWTNEKLFF. The CDR3 DNA is TGTGCCAGCAGCTTCGGACAGGGTTGGACTAATGAAAAACTGTTTTTT. The V gene is TRBV7-8, the J gene TRBJ1-4, with 8 bases fitting TRBD1. Trimming removed 3 bases from V and 2 bases from J; junction bases left unmatched: 5. The germline CDR1 and CDR2 sequences are SGHVS and FQNEAQ. The CDR3 length is 16 residues.

The chain uses TRBV28 and TRBJ1-2; 7 bases match TRBD1. Germline assignment: CDR1 MDHEN and CDR2 SYDVKM. V shed 5 bases and J 7 bases; nucleotides not matched to a gene: 13. This CDR3 spans 15 amino acids. The CDR3 loop is CASSRTGLISIGYTF. CDR3 bases: TGTGCCAGCAGTCGGACAGGATTAATTTCTATTGGCTACACCTTC.